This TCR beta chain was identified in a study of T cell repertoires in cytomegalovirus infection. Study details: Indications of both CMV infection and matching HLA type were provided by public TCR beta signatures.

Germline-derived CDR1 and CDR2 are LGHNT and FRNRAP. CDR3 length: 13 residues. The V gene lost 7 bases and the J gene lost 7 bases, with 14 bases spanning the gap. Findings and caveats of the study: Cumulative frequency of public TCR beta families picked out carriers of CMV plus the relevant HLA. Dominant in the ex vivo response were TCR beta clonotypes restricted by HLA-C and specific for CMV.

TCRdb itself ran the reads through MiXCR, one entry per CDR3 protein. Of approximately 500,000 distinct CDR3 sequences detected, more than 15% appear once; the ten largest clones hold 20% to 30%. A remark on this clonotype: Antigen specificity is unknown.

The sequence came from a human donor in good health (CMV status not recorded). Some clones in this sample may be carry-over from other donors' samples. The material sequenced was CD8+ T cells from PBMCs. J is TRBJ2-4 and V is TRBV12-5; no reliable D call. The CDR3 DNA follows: TGTGCTAGTGCCTTGGCCCTTACCAACATTCAGTACTTC. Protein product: CASALALTNIQYF. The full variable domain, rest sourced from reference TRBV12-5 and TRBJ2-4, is DARVTQTPRHKVTEMGQEVTMRCQPILGHNTVFWYRQTMMQGLELLAYFRNRAPLDDSGMPKDRFSAEMPDATLATLKIQPSEPRDSAVYFCASALALTNIQYFGAGTRLSVL.